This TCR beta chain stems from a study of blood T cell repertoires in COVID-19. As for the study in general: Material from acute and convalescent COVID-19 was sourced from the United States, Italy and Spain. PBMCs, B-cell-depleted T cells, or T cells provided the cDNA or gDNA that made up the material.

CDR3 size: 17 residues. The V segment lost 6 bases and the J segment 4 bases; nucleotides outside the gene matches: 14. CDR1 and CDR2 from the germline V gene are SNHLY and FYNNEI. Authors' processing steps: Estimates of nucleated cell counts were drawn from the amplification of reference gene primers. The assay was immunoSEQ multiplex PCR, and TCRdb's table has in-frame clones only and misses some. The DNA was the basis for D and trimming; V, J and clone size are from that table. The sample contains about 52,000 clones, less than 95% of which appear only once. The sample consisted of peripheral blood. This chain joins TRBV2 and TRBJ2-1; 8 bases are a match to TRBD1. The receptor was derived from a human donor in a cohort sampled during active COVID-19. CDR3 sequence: CASREGYGDRHYNEQFF. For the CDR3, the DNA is TGTGCCAGCAGGGAGGGGTATGGGGACAGGCATTACAATGAGCAGTTCTTC.